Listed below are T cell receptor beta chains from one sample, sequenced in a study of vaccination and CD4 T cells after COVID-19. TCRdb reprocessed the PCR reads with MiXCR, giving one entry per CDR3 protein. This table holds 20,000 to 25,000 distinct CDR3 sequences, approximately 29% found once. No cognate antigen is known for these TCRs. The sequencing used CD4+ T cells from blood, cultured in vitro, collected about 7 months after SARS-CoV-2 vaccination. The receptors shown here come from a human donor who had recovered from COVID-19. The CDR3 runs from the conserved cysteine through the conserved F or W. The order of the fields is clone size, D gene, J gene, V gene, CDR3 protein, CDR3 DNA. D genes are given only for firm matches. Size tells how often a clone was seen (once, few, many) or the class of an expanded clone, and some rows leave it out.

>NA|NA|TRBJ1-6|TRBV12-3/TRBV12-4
CASSLGFLNSPLHF
TGTGCCAGCAGTCTGGGATTCCTTAATTCACCCCTCCACTTT
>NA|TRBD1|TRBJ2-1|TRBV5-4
CASSASTGLHNEQFF
TGTGCCAGCAGCGCCTCGACAGGGTTACACAATGAGCAGTTCTTC
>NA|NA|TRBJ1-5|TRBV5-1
CASSLSGSPPQHF
TGCGCCAGCAGCTTGTCAGGCTCCCCGCCCCAGCATTTT
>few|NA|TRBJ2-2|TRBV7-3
CASSPGSGSYTGELFF
TGTGCCAGCAGCCCCGGGTCAGGGTCGTACACCGGGGAGCTGTTTTTT
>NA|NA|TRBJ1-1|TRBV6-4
CASSDSKQGVTEAFF
TGTGCCAGCAGTGACTCGAAGCAAGGGGTCACTGAAGCTTTCTTT
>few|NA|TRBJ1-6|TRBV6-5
CASSYRPYNSPLHF
TGTGCCAGCAGTTACCGTCCATATAATTCACCCCTCCACTTT
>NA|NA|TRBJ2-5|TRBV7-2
CASSKYRLGLQETQYF
TGTGCCAGCAGCAAGTACAGGTTGGGTCTACAAGAGACCCAGTACTTC
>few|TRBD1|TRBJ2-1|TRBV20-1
CSAIKDRGYNEQFF
TGCAGTGCTATAAAGGACAGGGGGTACAATGAGCAGTTCTTC
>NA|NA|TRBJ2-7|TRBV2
CATAGRGPYEQYF
TGTGCCACCGCGGGACGGGGACCCTACGAGCAGTACTTC
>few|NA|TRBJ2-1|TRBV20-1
CSASPPGRDNEQFF
TGCAGTGCCTCACCCCCCGGCAGGGACAATGAGCAGTTCTTC
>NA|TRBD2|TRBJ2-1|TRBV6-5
CASSSERTPSGRSEQFF
TGTGCCAGCAGTTCCGAAAGGACGCCTAGCGGGAGGAGTGAGCAGTTCTTC
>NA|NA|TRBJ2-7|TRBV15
CATSRDRTASVGQYF
TGTGCCACCAGCAGAGATCGTACCGCCAGCGTAGGGCAGTACTTC
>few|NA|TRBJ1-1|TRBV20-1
CSALRWNTEAFF
TGCAGTGCTTTGCGCTGGAACACTGAAGCTTTCTTT
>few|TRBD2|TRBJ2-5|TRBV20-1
CSAVRLAGGPRQETQYF
TGCAGTGCCGTACGACTAGCGGGGGGGCCGCGACAAGAGACCCAGTACTTC
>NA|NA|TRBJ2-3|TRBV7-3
CASSGRRGHAQYF
TGTGCCAGCAGCGGTAGACGGGGCCACGCGCAGTATTTT
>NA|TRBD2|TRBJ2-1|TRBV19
CATPSPLISGGKNEQFF
TGTGCCACCCCATCCCCCCTAATTAGCGGGGGGAAGAATGAGCAGTTCTTC
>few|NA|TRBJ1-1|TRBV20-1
CSARGPGGRATEAFF
TGCAGTGCTAGAGGCCCGGGTGGTAGGGCCACTGAAGCTTTCTTT
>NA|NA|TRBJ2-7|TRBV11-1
CASSPRYGYEQYF
TGTGCCAGCAGCCCTCGTTATGGGTACGAGCAGTACTTC
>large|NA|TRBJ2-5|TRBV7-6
CASGMGGNQYF
TGTGCCAGCGGCATGGGTGGAAACCAGTACTTC
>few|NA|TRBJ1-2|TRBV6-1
CASTTWGSGYTF
TGTGCCAGCACCACCTGGGGGAGCGGCTACACCTTC